What follows is one TCR beta chain and its context. This table comes from immunoSEQ multiplex PCR, and its TCRdb copy is limited to in-frame clones, with some not included. Of 25,000 to 35,000 clones listed, over 80% are singletons. Trimming at V came to 5 bases and at J to 8 bases, leaving 13 bases not matched to a gene. The germline V gene has CDR1 MGHDK and CDR2 SYGVNS. This CDR3 comprises 16 residues. This record comes from a study of T cells in localized non-small cell lung cancer. This chain uses TRBV25-1 with TRBJ1-5; 9 bases fit TRBD1. Sequences were derived from peripheral blood mononuclear cells, sampled before any cancer treatment. The sequence derives from a woman aged 40 to 75 with stage III lung adenocarcinoma. In DNA form, the CDR3 reads TGTGCCAGCAGTTCAACCTCCGGGACAGGGAAAGAGCCCCAGCATTTT. Amino acids: CASSSTSGTGKEPQHF.